This T cell receptor (beta chain) was sequenced during a study of cytomegalovirus exposure and HLA in healthy donors. Trimming removed 8 bases at V and 3 bases at J, with 8 bases between. The CDR3 is 11 amino acids. Looked up from germline, CDR1 is SGHVT and CDR2 is SQSDAQ. This clone is a singleton in its sample. PCR used 60 Vbeta primers and 13 Jbeta primers. Profiled with immunoSEQ multiplex PCR; TCRdb holds only in-frame clones, not every one. The sample records about 87,000 clones, 70% to 85% being singletons. The chain links TRBV7-4 to TRBJ2-7; TRBD1 is a possible D gene (5 bases). This TCR derives from a man aged 25-45 years in good health and CMV-seropositive. The sample taken for sequencing was PBMCs. The CDR3 region has the DNA TGTGCCAGCTCAGGGTTCTACGAGCAGTACTTC. Protein: CASSGFYEQYF.